This TCR beta chain emerged from a study of blood T cell repertoires in COVID-19. Study information: COVID-19 samples, acute and convalescent, were from the United States, Italy and Spain. Nucleic acid was either cDNA or gDNA, and it came from T cells, B-cell-depleted T cells, or PBMCs.

The repertoire was sequenced with immunoSEQ multiplex PCR; TCRdb's copy has only in-frame clones and lacks some. The data contain 95,000 to 100,000 clones, approximately 81% of them seen just once; the ten biggest clones take up more than 1.5%. Germline-derived CDR1 and CDR2 are MDHEN and SYDVKM. The V and J ends lost 6 bases and 0 bases respectively, with 10 bases between them. This CDR3 is built from 14 residues. The chain has TRBV28 and TRBJ2-3, with a weak D call TRBD2 (6 bases). The sample was peripheral blood. The sequence came from an older woman with active or convalescent COVID-19. CDR3 loop: CASRAGTSTDTQYF. Written as DNA, the CDR3 is TGTGCCAGCAGGGCAGGGACTAGCACAGATACGCAGTATTTT.